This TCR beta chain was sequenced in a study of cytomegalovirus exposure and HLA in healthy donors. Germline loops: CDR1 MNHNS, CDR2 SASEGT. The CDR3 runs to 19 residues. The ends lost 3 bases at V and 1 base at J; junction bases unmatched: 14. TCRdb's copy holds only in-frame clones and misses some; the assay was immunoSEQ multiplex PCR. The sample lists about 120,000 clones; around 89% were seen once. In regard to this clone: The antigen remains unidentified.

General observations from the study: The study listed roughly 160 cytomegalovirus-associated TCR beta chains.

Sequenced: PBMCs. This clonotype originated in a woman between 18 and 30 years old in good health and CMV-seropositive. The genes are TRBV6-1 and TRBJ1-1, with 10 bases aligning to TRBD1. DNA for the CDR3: TGTGCCAGCAGTGACCGGACAGGGGGTCGGTTCGTTGCGAACACTGAAGCTTTCTTT. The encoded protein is CASSDRTGGRFVANTEAFF.